This is a list of T cell receptor beta chains from one sample in a study of T cells in Graves' hyperthyroidism and ophthalmopathy. One entry per CDR3 protein, called by TCRdb with MiXCR from the multiplex PCR reads. The table lists under 500,000 distinct CDR3 sequences, about 14% of them singletons. The specimen was blood. The receptors were gathered from a man between 45 and 60 years old with Graves' ophthalmopathy. The CDR3 runs from the conserved cysteine through the conserved F or W. A D gene is named only where the DNA matches it firmly. The size field is filled for only some rows; it gives once, few, many or a size class.

j_gene,d_gene,abundance,v_gene,CDR3aa,CDR3nt
TRBJ2-1,TRBD2,many,TRBV9,CASSSGNSNEQFF,TGTGCCAGCTCTAGCGGGAATTCCAATGAGCAGTTCTTC
TRBJ1-2,.,few,TRBV12-3/TRBV12-4,CASSQSNYGYTF,TGCGCCAGCAGCCAGAGTAACTATGGCTACACCTTC
TRBJ2-7,.,many,TRBV12-3/TRBV12-4,CASTTQVSSYEQYF,TGTGCCAGCACGACGCAGGTTAGCTCCTACGAGCAGTACTTC
TRBJ2-2,.,few,TRBV28,CASSLPPGWSGELFF,TGTGCCAGCAGTCTCCCTCCCGGGTGGTCCGGGGAGCTGTTTTTT
TRBJ2-3,TRBD2,few,TRBV19,CASSIGTSGRATDTQYF,TGTGCCAGTAGTATTGGGACTAGCGGGAGGGCCACAGATACGCAGTATTTT
TRBJ2-3,TRBD2,.,TRBV4-2,CASSQSGTSGWTSTDTQYF,TGTGCCAGCAGCCAATCCGGGACTAGCGGATGGACTAGCACAGATACGCAGTATTTT
TRBJ1-2,TRBD1,few,TRBV12-3/TRBV12-4,CASSLRTGLYGYTF,TGTGCCAGCAGTTTACGGACAGGCCTATATGGCTACACCTTC
TRBJ2-7,TRBD1,.,TRBV29-1,CSARDRRSYKQYF,TGCAGCGCCCGGGACAGGAGATCCTACAAGCAGTACTTC
TRBJ2-1,TRBD2,many,TRBV12-3/TRBV12-4,CASSFRSGGYNEQFF,TGTGCCAGCAGTTTTAGGTCGGGGGGCTACAATGAGCAGTTCTTC
TRBJ2-7,TRBD1,.,TRBV5-1,CASSLGGTGAVEQYF,TGCGCCAGCAGCTTAGGCGGGACAGGGGCCGTCGAGCAGTACTTC
TRBJ1-4,.,few,TRBV19,CASSAFEKLFF,TGTGCCAGTAGTGCCTTTGAAAAACTGTTTTTT
TRBJ2-3,TRBD2,many,TRBV5-1,CASSQGLAGMADTQYF,TGCGCCAGCAGCCAGGGACTAGCGGGAATGGCAGATACGCAGTATTTT
TRBJ2-3,TRBD2,many,TRBV20-1,CSASGTSGGTDTQYF,TGCAGTGCTAGCGGGACTAGCGGGGGCACAGATACGCAGTATTTT
TRBJ1-1,.,few,TRBV27,CASSSNVRGTEAFF,TGTGCCAGCAGTTCAAACGTTCGGGGCACTGAAGCTTTCTTT
TRBJ2-7,TRBD2,many,TRBV3-1,CASSPSGMAYEQYF,TGTGCCAGCAGCCCTAGCGGGATGGCCTACGAGCAGTACTTC
TRBJ2-2,TRBD1,few,TRBV11-2,CASSRPGQRTGELFF,TGTGCCAGCAGCCGACCGGGACAGCGCACCGGGGAGCTGTTTTTT
TRBJ2-7,.,many,TRBV3-1,CASSQTAYEQYF,TGTGCCAGCAGCCAAACCGCATACGAGCAGTACTTC
TRBJ1-5,.,many,TRBV3-1,CASSPRQGRNQPQHF,TGTGCCAGCAGCCCCCGGCAGGGCCGCAATCAGCCCCAGCATTTT
TRBJ1-5,.,.,TRBV7-9,CASSLVRAGEIHQPQHF,TGTGCCAGCAGCTTAGTACGAGCAGGGGAGATTCACCAGCCCCAGCATTTT
TRBJ2-1,.,many,TRBV3-1,CASSQGTSDEQFF,TGTGCCAGCAGCCAAGGGACCTCCGATGAGCAGTTCTTC
TRBJ2-7,TRBD2,many,TRBV4-1,CASSQVIAGGTRTYEQYF,TGCGCCAGCAGCCAAGTTATAGCGGGAGGGACAAGGACCTACGAGCAGTACTTC
TRBJ1-1,.,few,TRBV7-9,CASSSLGGQNTEAFF,TGTGCCAGCAGCTCCCTTGGAGGGCAGAACACTGAAGCTTTCTTT
TRBJ2-5,TRBD2,many,TRBV27,CASSPRGAGEETQYF,TGTGCCAGCAGCCCCCGCGGGGCGGGAGAAGAGACCCAGTACTTC
TRBJ2-5,TRBD1,many,TRBV18,CASSPPGQGVGETQYF,TGTGCCAGCTCACCCCCGGGACAGGGGGTAGGAGAGACCCAGTACTTC
TRBJ2-7,TRBD2,.,TRBV28,CASSSGEGSFKQYF,TGTGCCAGCAGTTCCGGGGAGGGGTCCTTCAAGCAGTACTTC
TRBJ2-3,.,many,TRBV11-3,CASSFDRPSTDTQYF,TGTGCCAGCAGCTTTGACAGGCCTAGCACAGATACGCAGTATTTT
TRBJ1-2,.,many,TRBV28,CASSLPAFSGANYGYTF,TGTGCCAGCAGTTTACCGGCCTTCTCAGGGGCTAACTATGGCTACACCTTC
TRBJ1-1,.,few,TRBV6-1,CASSVNPVEGVNTEAFF,TGTGCCAGCAGTGTGAACCCAGTGGAAGGGGTGAACACTGAAGCTTTCTTT
TRBJ1-6,.,many,TRBV20-1,CSGVYGSGSPLHF,TGCAGTGGGGTCTACGGGAGTGGATCACCCCTCCACTTT
TRBJ2-4,TRBD2,.,TRBV5-4,CASSLPGLEKNIQYF,TGTGCCAGCAGCCTCCCGGGACTAGAAAAAAACATTCAGTACTTC
TRBJ2-1,TRBD2,many,TRBV20-1,CSARGLAGINEQFF,TGCAGTGCTAGGGGACTAGCGGGCATCAATGAGCAGTTCTTC
TRBJ1-3,TRBD1,few,TRBV10-3,CAISENRDRDGTIYF,TGTGCCATCAGTGAGAACCGGGACAGAGACGGCACCATATATTTT
TRBJ2-1,TRBD2,few,TRBV5-1,CASPSGLAGGRAYNEQFF,TGCGCCAGCCCCTCGGGACTAGCGGGAGGAAGGGCTTACAATGAGCAGTTCTTC
TRBJ2-7,.,many,TRBV28,CASRGRVSSYEQYF,TGTGCCAGCAGAGGGCGGGTTAGCTCCTACGAGCAGTACTTC
TRBJ2-1,.,many,TRBV5-1,CASSLVGEQINEQFF,TGCGCCAGCAGCTTGGTGGGGGAGCAAATTAATGAGCAGTTCTTC
TRBJ2-7,.,few,TRBV29-1,CSASQGLGYEQYF,TGCAGCGCATCTCAGGGGCTCGGTTACGAGCAGTACTTC
TRBJ2-2,.,many,TRBV12-3/TRBV12-4,CASSPHGGKPGELFF,TGTGCCAGCAGTCCCCATGGAGGGAAGCCCGGGGAGCTGTTTTTT
TRBJ2-2,.,.,TRBV12-3/TRBV12-4,CASSPSGLATGELFF,TGTGCCAGCAGTCCAAGCGGGCTTGCCACCGGGGAGCTGTTTTTT
TRBJ2-1,.,many,TRBV6-1,CASSLDGQRRYNEQFF,TGTGCCAGCAGTTTGGACGGCCAGCGGAGGTACAATGAGCAGTTCTTC
TRBJ1-1,TRBD1,many,TRBV6-1,CASKGQGSTEAFF,TGTGCCAGCAAGGGACAGGGGAGCACTGAAGCTTTCTTT
TRBJ2-7,TRBD2,many,TRBV30,CAWSVGGDLDEQYF,TGTGCCTGGAGTGTGGGGGGGGATTTGGACGAGCAGTACTTC
TRBJ2-1,TRBD2,many,TRBV12-3/TRBV12-4,CASSQGLGRAEQFF,TGTGCCAGCAGTCAGGGACTAGGAAGGGCTGAGCAGTTCTTC
TRBJ2-1,.,.,TRBV6-1,CASSDALRTSYNEQFF,TGTGCCAGCAGTGACGCCCTCCGAACTAGCTACAATGAGCAGTTCTTC
TRBJ2-2,.,many,TRBV18,CASSPASGERLFF,TGTGCCAGCTCACCAGCCAGTGGTGAGAGGCTGTTTTTT
TRBJ2-1,TRBD2,many,TRBV5-1,CASSQLAGDSYNEQFF,TGCGCCAGCAGCCAACTAGCGGGAGATAGCTACAATGAGCAGTTCTTC
TRBJ2-5,.,many,TRBV2,CASSGGWSQETQYF,TGTGCCAGCAGTGGGGGGTGGTCGCAAGAGACCCAGTACTTC
TRBJ1-1,TRBD1,many,TRBV20-1,CSAQGGGGSSEAFF,TGCAGTGCCCAGGGTGGAGGGGGCTCGTCTGAAGCTTTCTTT
TRBJ1-5,TRBD1,many,TRBV5-6,CASSLGRGNSNQPQHF,TGTGCCAGCAGCTTGGGCAGGGGGAATAGCAATCAGCCCCAGCATTTT
TRBJ1-2,.,many,TRBV12-3/TRBV12-4,CASGPWLGYGYTF,TGTGCCAGCGGTCCGTGGTTGGGGTATGGCTACACCTTC
TRBJ2-1,.,few,TRBV15,CATSRVGTGEQFF,TGTGCCACCAGCAGAGTCGGGACGGGTGAGCAGTTCTTC
TRBJ2-1,TRBD2,few,TRBV6-5,CASSYGLAGTNEQFF,TGTGCCAGCAGTTACGGGCTAGCGGGAACCAATGAGCAGTTCTTC
TRBJ2-1,.,many,TRBV27,CASGPDLSYNEQFF,TGTGCCAGCGGCCCGGACTTATCCTACAATGAGCAGTTCTTC
TRBJ2-5,.,many,TRBV14,CASSRQGRQETQYF,TGTGCCAGCAGCCGTCAGGGGCGCCAAGAGACCCAGTACTTC
TRBJ2-5,TRBD1,many,TRBV18,CASSPGQQETQYF,TGTGCCAGCAGCCCGGGACAGCAAGAGACCCAGTACTTC
TRBJ2-3,.,.,TRBV24-1,CATSRISGDTQYF,TGTGCCACCAGCCGGATTAGTGGAGATACGCAGTATTTT
TRBJ2-7,.,few,TRBV6-1,CASSAGTRSYEQYF,TGTGCCAGCAGTGCCGGGACACGTTCCTACGAGCAGTACTTC
TRBJ1-1,TRBD1,.,TRBV10-3,CAIRDRDLLSRTMNTEAFF,TGTGCCATCAGGGACAGGGACCTCCTTTCCAGAACCATGAACACTGAAGCTTTCTTT
TRBJ1-3,.,many,TRBV28,CASSFQGTGNTIYF,TGTGCCAGCAGTTTCCAGGGGACGGGAAACACCATATATTTT
TRBJ1-2,.,many,TRBV11-2,CASSSLGGVGYGYTF,TGTGCCAGCAGCTCTCTCGGCGGGGTAGGCTATGGCTACACCTTC